The 26 T cell receptor beta chains below all came from one sample that was sequenced in a study of CD8+ T cells in alopecia areata. RNA was isolated and reverse transcribed to cDNA, the sequencing template. Sequenced by immunoSEQ multiplex PCR; TCRdb stores in-frame clones only, minus some. There are about 200,000 clones in the sample; around two fifths occur only once, and more than 0.4% lies in the top ten. Treatment in this sample: oral pan-JAK inhibitor, 5-10 mg twice daily. The specimen comprised CD4+ T cells sorted from blood, sampled around week 30, from a patient treated with tofacitinib. All receptors derive from a human donor with alopecia areata.

The chain joins TRBV2 to TRBJ2-4; D might be TRBD1 or TRBD2, each matching 5 bases. Germline V gives CDR1 SNHLY, CDR2 FYNNEI. This CDR3 is built from 14 residues. V was clipped by 1 base and J by 6 bases, with 10 bases between them. The chain's CDR3 is CASSEGEGRNIQYF. CDR3 sequence (DNA): TGTGCCAGCAGTGAAGGCGAGGGGAGAAACATTCAGTACTTC.

V and J are TRBV7-6 and TRBJ2-7; D may be TRBD2 (6 bases). CDR1 and CDR2 from the germline V gene are SGHVS and FNYEAQ. The CDR3 sequence is 14 residues long. The V end lost 5 bases, the J end lost 1 base, and 12 bases lay between the germline ends. CDR3 in amino acids: CASSDRLGSYEQYF. In nucleotides, the CDR3 is TGTGCCAGCAGCGATCGACTAGGTTCCTACGAGCAGTACTTC.

The chain employs TRBV11-2 and TRBJ2-7; D uncertain. The CDR3 runs to 12 residues. Between the trimmed V and J ends, which lost 2 bases and 3 bases, there was a span of 5 bases. In germline, CDR1 is SGHAT, CDR2 FQNNGV. CDR3 nucleotide sequence: TGTGCCAGCAGCTTATCTAGCTACGAGCAGTACTTC. Protein: CASSLSSYEQYF.

This clone was detected once. The chain uses TRBV25-1 and TRBJ2-1; 10 nucleotides align to TRBD2. Germline CDR1 reads MGHDK; CDR2 reads SYGVNS. This CDR3 contains 15 residues. Trimming cost V 4 bases and J 9 bases; bases outside gene matches: 9. The CDR3, as DNA: TGTGCCAGCAGTGGGACTAGCGGCCCTCCTACTGAGCAGTTCTTC. Amino acids: CASSGTSGPPTEQFF.

The J gene is TRBJ2-1, the V gene TRBV30; the D is unclear. Trimming pared 8 bases from V and 2 bases from J, leaving 16 bases between. CDR1 is GTSNPN, CDR2 SVGIG, per germline (reference sequence). The CDR3 covers 14 residues. For the CDR3, the DNA is TGTGCCCAGGCAGACTCGAGAACCTACAATGAGCAGTTCTTC. Translated, it gives CAQADSRTYNEQFF.

This clone appeared a few times. V gene TRBV5-1 combines with J gene TRBJ2-7; the D call may be TRBD1 or TRBD2 (5 bases each). V lost 4 bases and J 5 bases, leaving 16 bases between the germline ends. CDR3 length equals 14 residues. Germline CDR1 SGHRS, CDR2 YFSETQ. CDR3 sequence: CASSPKTGLNEQYF. CDR3 nucleotides: TGCGCCAGCAGCCCCAAGACGGGGCTCAACGAGCAGTACTTC.

This clone was counted between two and nine times. The V call is TRBV7-2, the J call TRBJ2-1; 10 bases align to TRBD1. Germline trimming cut 6 bases from V and 5 bases from J; bases unmatched to any gene: 4. The CDR3 length is 14 residues. Germline V lookup: CDR1 SGHTA, CDR2 FQGNSA. The CDR3 spells CASRWTGGNNEQFF. CDR3 nucleotides: TGTGCCAGCAGATGGACAGGGGGAAACAATGAGCAGTTCTTC.

The chain combines TRBV29-1 with TRBJ1-1; D perhaps matches TRBD1 (5 bases). V was trimmed by 4 bases and J by 4 bases, leaving 10 bases between them. Germline loops: CDR1 SQVTM, CDR2 ANQGSEA. This CDR3 is built from 12 residues. The CDR3 loop reads CSVAGFVTEAFF. CDR3 DNA sequence: TGCAGCGTTGCAGGGTTTGTCACTGAAGCTTTCTTT.

This clone was detected only a few times. The chain uses TRBV19 and TRBJ2-1, with 10 bases aligning to TRBD1. The J segment lost 5 bases and the V segment lost 7 bases, leaving 8 bases of the junction unmatched. This CDR3 has 15 amino acids. Germline lookup yields CDR1 LNHDA and CDR2 SQIVND (reference sequence). CDR3 bases: TGTGCCAGTAAAAAATCCGGGACAGGGGACAATGAGCAGTTCTTC. Amino acid sequence: CASKKSGTGDNEQFF.

This rearrangement joins TRBV28 to TRBJ2-6; D perhaps matches TRBD2 (6 bases). Deletions cut 7 bases from V and 2 bases from J, with 12 bases between. The CDR3 totals 15 residues. Germline V gene data show CDR1 as MDHEN and CDR2 as SYDVKM. The CDR3 sequence is CASNPGGAGANVLTF. As DNA, the CDR3 is TGTGCCAGCAACCCCGGAGGGGCTGGGGCCAACGTCCTGACTTTC.

This clone was detected a few times. The J gene is TRBJ1-4, the V gene TRBV2; unclear D gene. Between the trimmed V and J ends, which lost 5 bases and 8 bases, there was a span of 9 bases. The CDR3 length is 12 residues. Germline CDR1 SNHLY, CDR2 FYNNEI. The CDR3 protein is CASSRPSEKLFF. The CDR3 coding sequence is TGTGCCAGCAGTCGGCCGTCAGAAAAACTGTTTTTT.

The chain couples TRBV29-1 to TRBJ1-4; TRBD1 matches at 7 bases. Germline CDR1 is SQVTM and CDR2 is ANQGSEA. The CDR3 loop spans 12 amino acids. The V segment lost 5 bases and the J segment 6 bases; nucleotides outside the gene matches: 3. CDR3 nucleotides: TGCAGCGTTCGGGACAGACATGAAAAACTGTTTTTT. It specifies CSVRDRHEKLFF.

The chain's CDR3 is CASSVRDRNTGELFF. DNA of the CDR3: TGTGCCAGCAGCGTCCGGGACAGGAACACCGGGGAGCTGTTTTTT. The rearrangement uses TRBV5-4 and TRBJ2-2; 7 nucleotides align to TRBD1. This CDR3 has 15 residues. Per germline, CDR1 SGHNT and CDR2 YYREEE (reference sequence). The V and J ends lost 4 bases and 1 base, in that order; junction bases with no gene match: 4.

This clone was seen a few times. V and J are TRBV19 and TRBJ1-2; D not certain. This CDR3 region has 13 residues. Germline loops: CDR1 LNHDA, CDR2 SQIVND (reference sequence). V shed 7 bases and J shed 5 bases, with 14 bases lying between them. The CDR3 spells CASNQDVSYGYTF. The DNA of the CDR3 is TGTGCCAGTAACCAGGACGTATCTTATGGCTACACCTTC.

This clone occurred a few times. The CDR3 sequence: CASSDRGVEKLFF. The CDR3 DNA follows: TGTGCCAGCAGCGACAGGGGAGTCGAAAAACTGTTTTTT. The V gene is TRBV6-5, the J gene TRBJ1-4; TRBD1 matches at 8 bases. The CDR3 length is 13 residues. Germline V gene sequence: CDR1 MNHEY, CDR2 SVGAGI. Trimming took 6 bases from V and 8 from J; bases not matched to a gene: 5.

The chain employs TRBV30 and TRBJ1-1, with 11 bases lining up with TRBD1. Trimming at V came to 7 bases and at J to 4 bases, leaving 11 bases not matched to a gene. This CDR3 comprises 15 residues. CDR1 is GTSNPN, CDR2 SVGIG, per germline (reference sequence). CDR3 nucleotides: TGTGCCTCAAATAGGGGACAGGGGGTCCTCACTGAAGCTTTCTTT. It codes for CASNRGQGVLTEAFF.

The table lists this clone with a count of one. The genes are TRBV25-1 and TRBJ2-1; 7 bases align to TRBD2. Germline V lookup: CDR1 MGHDK, CDR2 SYGVNS. CDR3 length equals 15 residues. Unmatched junction bases numbered 4, after V lost 4 bases and J lost 1 base. CDR3 region: CASSVGGRSYNEQFF. The CDR3 DNA follows: TGTGCCAGCAGTGTAGGCGGGAGATCCTACAATGAGCAGTTCTTC.

The chain has TRBV29-1 and TRBJ1-4; D remains ambiguous. The CDR3 totals 14 residues. Trimming took 2 bases from V and 5 from J, leaving 12 bases between them. The germline V gene has CDR1 SQVTM and CDR2 ANQGSEA. The CDR3 DNA reads as TGCAGCGTTGAAAGGGCAGGTCTGAATGAAAAACTGTTTTTT. Amino acid sequence: CSVERAGLNEKLFF.

The chain recombines TRBV30 with TRBJ2-7; 10 bases fit TRBD1. The V gene's germline CDR1 is GTSNPN and CDR2 SVGIG (reference sequence). The CDR3 sequence is 14 residues long. V lost 3 bases to trimming and J lost 6 bases; unmatched junction nucleotides: 8. CDR3 nucleotide sequence: TGTGCCTGGAGGGGGACAGGGGTGTTTCTCGAGCAGTACTTC. Protein product: CAWRGTGVFLEQYF.

This clone was detected only a few times. V usage is TRBV20-1 and J usage is TRBJ1-5; D not resolved. Trimming took off 3 bases at V and 6 bases at J, with 6 bases between the two ends. This CDR3 contains 11 residues. CDR1 and CDR2 (germline): DFQATT, SNEGSKA (reference sequence). CDR3 DNA sequence: TGCAGTGCTAGTGTGGGTCAGCCCCAGCATTTT. It is translated as CSASVGQPQHF.

This clone showed up just a few times. This chain uses TRBV30 with TRBJ1-3; D unresolved. CDR3 size: 14 residues. CDR1 GTSNPN and CDR2 SVGIG come from the germline V gene (reference sequence). Between the trimmed V and J ends, which lost 2 bases and 4 bases, there was a span of 12 bases. The CDR3 region has the DNA TGTGCCTGGAGTAAGGCTAGGGCCGGAAACACCATATATTTT. Translation: CAWSKARAGNTIYF.

The V and J genes are TRBV5-1 and TRBJ2-7, with D unresolved. V gave up 0 bases and J gave up 0 bases, with 7 bases separating them. Germline V gene lookup returns CDR1 SGHRS and CDR2 YFSETQ. This CDR3 is built from 14 residues. For the CDR3, the DNA is TGCGCCAGCAGCTTGGATGCCAACTCCTACGAGCAGTACTTC. Amino acids: CASSLDANSYEQYF.

The rearrangement links TRBV4-1 to TRBJ2-3; maybe TRBD2 (6 bases). Deletions cut 3 bases from V and 0 bases from J, with 16 bases between. Per the germline V gene, CDR1 is MGHRA and CDR2 is YSYEKL. CDR3 length: 17 residues. The DNA for the CDR3 is TGCGCCAGCAGCCAGCCGAGGGCGCGGGGAAGCACAGATACGCAGTATTTT. This encodes CASSQPRARGSTDTQYF.

V gene TRBV4-2 combines with J gene TRBJ2-2; TRBD1 matches 9 bases. V shed 3 bases, J shed 6 bases, and the junction held 8 bases outside the gene matches. This CDR3 is built from 16 residues. Germline values: CDR1 LGHNA, CDR2 YNFKEQ. The CDR3 region is CASSQDRDRASGELFF. CDR3 DNA: TGTGCCAGCAGCCAGGACCGGGACAGGGCATCCGGGGAGCTGTTTTTT.

This clone was counted a few times. This sequence joins TRBV14 and TRBJ1-1; possibly TRBD1 for D (5 bases). CDR3 length: 13 amino acids. Trimming took off 3 bases at V and 1 base at J, with 6 bases between the two ends. Germline V lookup: CDR1 SGHDN, CDR2 FVKESK. CDR3 DNA sequence: TGTGCCAGCAGCCATGGGGGGAACACTGAAGCTTTCTTT. Protein product: CASSHGGNTEAFF.

The chain joins TRBV5-6 to TRBJ1-2; D ambiguous. CDR3 length: 12 amino acids. Trimming shortened V by 1 base and J by 7 bases, and 8 bases separated the two germline ends. Germline CDR1 is SGHDT and CDR2 is YYEEEE. CDR3 DNA sequence: TGTGCCAGCAGCTTGCTGGGGTTTGGCTACACCTTC. Translated: CASSLLGFGYTF.